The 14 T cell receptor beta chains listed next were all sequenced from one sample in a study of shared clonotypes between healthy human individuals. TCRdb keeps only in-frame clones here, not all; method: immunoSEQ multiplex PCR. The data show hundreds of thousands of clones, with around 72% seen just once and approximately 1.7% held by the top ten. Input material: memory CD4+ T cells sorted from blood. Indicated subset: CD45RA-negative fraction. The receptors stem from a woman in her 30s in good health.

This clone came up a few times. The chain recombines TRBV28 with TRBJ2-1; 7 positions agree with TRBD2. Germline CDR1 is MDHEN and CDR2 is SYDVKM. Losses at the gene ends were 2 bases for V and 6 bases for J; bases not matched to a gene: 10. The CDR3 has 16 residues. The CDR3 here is CASSLTGGGSFNEQFF. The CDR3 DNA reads TGTGCCAGCAGTTTAACGGGCGGCGGGAGTTTCAATGAGCAGTTCTTC.

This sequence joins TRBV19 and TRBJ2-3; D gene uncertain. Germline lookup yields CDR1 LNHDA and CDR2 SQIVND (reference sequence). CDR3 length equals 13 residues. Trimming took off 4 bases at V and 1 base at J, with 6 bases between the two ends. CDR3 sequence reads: CASSNARTDTQYF. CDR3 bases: TGTGCCAGTAGTAATGCCCGCACAGATACGCAGTATTTT. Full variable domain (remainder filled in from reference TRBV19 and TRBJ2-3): DGGITQSPKYLFRKEGQNVTLSCEQNLNHDAMYWYRQDPGQGLRLIYYSQIVNDFQKGDIAEGYSVSREKKESFPLTVTSAQKNPTAFYLCASSNARTDTQYFGPGTRLTVL.

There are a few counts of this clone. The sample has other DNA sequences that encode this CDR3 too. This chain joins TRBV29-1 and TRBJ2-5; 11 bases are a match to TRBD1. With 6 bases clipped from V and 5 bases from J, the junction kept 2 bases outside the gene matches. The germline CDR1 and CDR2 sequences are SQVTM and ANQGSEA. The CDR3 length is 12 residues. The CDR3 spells CSVDRGRETQYF. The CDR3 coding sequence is TGCAGCGTGGACAGGGGGCGGGAGACCCAGTACTTC.

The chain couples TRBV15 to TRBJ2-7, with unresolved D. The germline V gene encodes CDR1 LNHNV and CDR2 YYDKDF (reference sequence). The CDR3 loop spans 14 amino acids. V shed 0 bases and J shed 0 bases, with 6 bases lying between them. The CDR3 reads CATSRDGSSYEQYF. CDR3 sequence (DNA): TGTGCCACCAGCAGAGACGGCAGCTCCTACGAGCAGTACTTC.

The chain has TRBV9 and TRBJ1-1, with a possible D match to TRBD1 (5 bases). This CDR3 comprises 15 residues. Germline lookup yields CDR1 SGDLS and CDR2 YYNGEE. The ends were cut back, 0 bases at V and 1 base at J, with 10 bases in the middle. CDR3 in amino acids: CASSVGQIQNTEAFF. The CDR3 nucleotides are TGTGCCAGCAGCGTAGGACAGATCCAGAACACTGAAGCTTTCTTT.

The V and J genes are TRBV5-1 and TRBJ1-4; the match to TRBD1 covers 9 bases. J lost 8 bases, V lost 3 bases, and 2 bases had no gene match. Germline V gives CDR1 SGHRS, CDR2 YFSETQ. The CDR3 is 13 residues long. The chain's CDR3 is CASSWTGAEKLFF. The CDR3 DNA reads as TGCGCCAGCAGCTGGACAGGGGCAGAAAAACTGTTTTTT.

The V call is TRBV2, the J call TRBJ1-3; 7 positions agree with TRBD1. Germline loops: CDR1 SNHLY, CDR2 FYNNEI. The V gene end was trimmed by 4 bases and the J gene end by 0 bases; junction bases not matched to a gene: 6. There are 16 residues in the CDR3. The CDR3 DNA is TGTGCCAGCAGTGCTTCAGCAGGGGGCTCTGGAAACACCATATATTTT. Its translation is CASSASAGGSGNTIYF.

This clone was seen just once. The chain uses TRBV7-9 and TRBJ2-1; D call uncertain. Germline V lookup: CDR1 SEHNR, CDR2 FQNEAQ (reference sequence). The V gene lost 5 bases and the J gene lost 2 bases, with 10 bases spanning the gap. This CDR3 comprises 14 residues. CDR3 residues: CASSPSLAYNEQFF. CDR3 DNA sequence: TGTGCCAGCAGCCCCAGTTTGGCCTACAATGAGCAGTTCTTC.

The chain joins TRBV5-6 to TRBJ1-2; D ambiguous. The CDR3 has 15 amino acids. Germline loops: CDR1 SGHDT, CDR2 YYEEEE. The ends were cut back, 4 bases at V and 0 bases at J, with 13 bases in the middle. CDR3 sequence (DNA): TGTGCCAGCAGCCTGCTTAGTGGCTCTAACTATGGCTACACCTTC. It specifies CASSLLSGSNYGYTF.

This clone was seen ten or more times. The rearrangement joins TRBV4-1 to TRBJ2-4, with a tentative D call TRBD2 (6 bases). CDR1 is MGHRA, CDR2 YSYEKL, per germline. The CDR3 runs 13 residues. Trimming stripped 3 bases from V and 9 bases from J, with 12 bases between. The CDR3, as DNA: TGCGCCAGCAGCCACAGCGGGTGGGGCATTCAGTACTTC. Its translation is CASSHSGWGIQYF.

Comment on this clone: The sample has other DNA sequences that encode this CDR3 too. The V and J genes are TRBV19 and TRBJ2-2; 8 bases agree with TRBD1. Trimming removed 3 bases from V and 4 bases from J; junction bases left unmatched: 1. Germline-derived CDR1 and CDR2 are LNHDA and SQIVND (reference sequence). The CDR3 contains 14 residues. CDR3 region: CASSITGGTGELFF. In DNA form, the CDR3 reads TGTGCCAGTAGTATCACAGGGGGCACCGGGGAGCTGTTTTTT.

DNA of the CDR3: TGTGCCTGGAACAGAAACCGAGATCAGCCCCAGCATTTT. It specifies CAWNRNRDQPQHF. The V call is TRBV30, the J call TRBJ1-5; no definite D call. CDR1 and CDR2 (germline): GTSNPN, SVGIG (reference sequence). The germline V and J ends were trimmed by 4 bases and 5 bases, with 12 bases remaining between them. This CDR3 has 13 amino acids. Full variable domain (missing parts from reference TRBV30 and TRBJ1-5): SQTIHQWPATLVQPVGSPLSLECTVEGTSNPNLYWYRQAAGRGLQLLFYSVGIGQISSEVPQNLSASRPQDRQFILSSKKLLLSDSGFYLCAWNRNRDQPQHFGDGTRLSIL.

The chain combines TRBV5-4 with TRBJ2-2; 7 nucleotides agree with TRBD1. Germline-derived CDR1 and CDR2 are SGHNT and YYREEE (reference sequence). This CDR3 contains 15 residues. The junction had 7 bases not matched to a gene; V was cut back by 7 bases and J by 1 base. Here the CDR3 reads CASLPGQMNTGELFF. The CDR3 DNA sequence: TGTGCCAGCCTACCGGGACAGATGAACACCGGGGAGCTGTTTTTT.

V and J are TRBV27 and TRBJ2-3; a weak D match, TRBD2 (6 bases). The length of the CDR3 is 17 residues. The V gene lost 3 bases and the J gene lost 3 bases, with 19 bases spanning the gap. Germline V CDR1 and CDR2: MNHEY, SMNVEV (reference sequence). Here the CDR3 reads CASSFGPLAGRTDTQYF. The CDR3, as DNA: TGTGCCAGCAGTTTTGGCCCTCTAGCCGGGAGAACAGATACGCAGTATTTT.